The sequence of this TCR beta chain was determined in a study of T cells in localized non-small cell lung cancer. General observations from the study: Those with higher blood T cell density had longer overall survival. The appearance of a median approximately 55 of the top 100 tumor clones was seen in adjacent lung.

Comment on this clone: The target antigen is unknown.

The CDR3 has 15 amino acids. V lost 5 bases, J lost 3 bases, and 6 bases stayed unmatched. Germline V gene lookup returns CDR1 LNHDA and CDR2 SQIVND (reference sequence). Assay: immunoSEQ multiplex PCR; the TCRdb copy retains only in-frame clones and omits some. The data contain just under 35,000 clones, approximately 89% of them singletons. The rearrangement links TRBV19 to TRBJ1-5; 8 bases align to TRBD1. The source was peripheral blood mononuclear cells, collected before any cancer treatment. The TCR was taken from a female donor at least 60 years old with stage II lung adenocarcinoma. Here the CDR3 DNA reads TGTGCCAGTAGTTCCTTGGACAGGGCCAATCAGCCCCAGCATTTT. It specifies CASSSLDRANQPQHF.